The 21 T cell receptor beta chains given below trace back to one sample, sequenced in a study of post-analysis software for immune sequencing data. Notes on the study in general: Elevated frequency relative to controls characterized roughly five TRBV segments in patients, TRBV5-6, TRBV5-1 and TRBV20-1 among them.

The authors incorporated unique molecular identifiers into the TCR beta cDNA libraries. TCRdb re-analysed the PCR reads in MiXCR, keeping a single row per CDR3 protein. Seen here are 350,000 to 450,000 distinct CDR3 sequences, around 33% observed once, and the top ten hold about an eighth. For these TCRs, the target antigens are not known. The sequencing sample was made of blood. These receptors came from a girl aged 5-17 years with multiple sclerosis.

V usage is TRBV28 and J usage is TRBJ2-7, with D tentatively TRBD1 or TRBD2 (5 bases each). The CDR3 is 14 residues long. In germline, CDR1 is MDHEN, CDR2 SYDVKM. The V end was cut by 5 bases, the J end by 2 bases, with 13 bases between. Here the CDR3 DNA reads TGTGCCAGCAGTATCCAGGGAGTAGCCTACGAGCAGTACTTC. Amino acids: CASSIQGVAYEQYF.

This sequence joins TRBV4-1 and TRBJ2-7; 8 nucleotides match TRBD1. The CDR3 covers 16 residues. V trimming: 0 bases; J trimming: 4 bases; junction bases outside the gene matches: 8. Germline V gene lookup returns CDR1 MGHRA and CDR2 YSYEKL. CDR3 DNA: TGCGCCAGCAGCCAAGATGGTCAGGGGGCGTGGTACGAGCAGTACTTC. Its protein is CASSQDGQGAWYEQYF.

This clonotype was detected a few times. The chain joins TRBV27 to TRBJ1-5; tentative D call: TRBD1 (6 bases). This CDR3 spans 13 amino acids. CDR1 and CDR2 (germline): MNHEY, SMNVEV (reference sequence). The V and J ends lost 4 bases and 3 bases respectively, with 7 bases between them. In DNA, the CDR3 is TGTGCCAGCAGTTCAGGGGCCAATCAGCCCCAGCATTTT. Translation: CASSSGANQPQHF.

The chain combines TRBV12-3 or TRBV12-4 with TRBJ1-3, with D maybe TRBD1 (6 bases). Trimming removed 4 bases at V and 0 bases at J, with 7 bases between. The CDR3 loop spans 14 amino acids. In DNA, the CDR3 is TGTGCCAGCAGTTGGGACATCTCTGGAAACACCATATATTTT. Translation gives CASSWDISGNTIYF.

As DNA, the CDR3 is TGCAGTGCTAGAGATCCGGGGGACGAAAAACTGTTTTTT. Translated, it gives CSARDPGDEKLFF. The V gene is TRBV20-1, the J gene TRBJ1-4; D may be TRBD1 (5 bases). The CDR3 is 13 residues long. CDR1 and CDR2 (germline): DFQATT, SNEGSKA (reference sequence). Trimming took off 0 bases at V and 8 bases at J, with 10 bases between the two ends.

This clonotype appeared many times. The chain is built from TRBV10-3 and TRBJ2-1, with 9 bases identical to TRBD1. There are 17 residues in the CDR3. V lost 5 bases, J lost 6 bases, and 14 bases stayed unmatched. Germline CDR1 reads ENHRY; CDR2 reads SYGVKD. The CDR3 DNA reads TGTGCCATCAGTCATACAGGGGGCATTGAAGACGGCAATGAGCAGTTCTTC. Translation gives CAISHTGGIEDGNEQFF.

This clonotype has a handful of counts. This chain joins TRBV7-2 and TRBJ2-7; 13 bases map to TRBD2. This CDR3 has 18 amino acids. The germline gives CDR1 SGHTA, CDR2 FQGNSA. The V and J ends lost 5 bases and 0 bases, in that order; junction bases with no gene match: 10. CDR3 nucleotide sequence: TGTGCCAGCAGCCCGGGACTAGCGGGGAGTTCCCACTCCTACGAGCAGTACTTC. It specifies CASSPGLAGSSHSYEQYF.

This clonotype was observed a handful of times. This sequence joins TRBV20-1 and TRBJ2-7; D assignment may be TRBD1 or TRBD2 (5 bases each). Germline assignment: CDR1 DFQATT and CDR2 SNEGSKA (reference sequence). This CDR3 spans 14 amino acids. Trimming shortened V by 0 bases and J by 0 bases, and 9 bases separated the two germline ends. CDR3 nucleotide sequence: TGCAGTGCTAGAGATGAGGGGATCTCCTACGAGCAGTACTTC. Amino acid sequence: CSARDEGISYEQYF.

The chain has TRBV6-1 and TRBJ2-7, with no clear D. The germline V gene has CDR1 MNHNS and CDR2 SASEGT. Trimming stripped 7 bases from V and 3 bases from J, with 7 bases between. The CDR3 length is 11 residues. The chain's CDR3 is CASTSYYEQYF. CDR3 nucleotide sequence: TGTGCCAGCACCAGCTACTACGAGCAGTACTTC.

V gene TRBV7-3 combines with J gene TRBJ2-3; D is possibly TRBD1 or TRBD2 (5 bases each). The CDR3 loop spans 14 amino acids. Trimming took off 0 bases at V and 8 bases at J, with 12 bases between the two ends. The germline V gene has CDR1 SGHTA and CDR2 FQGTGA. The CDR3 loop is CASSLTTGAGTQYF. The DNA of the CDR3 is TGTGCCAGCAGCTTAACTACCGGGGCAGGTACGCAGTATTTT.

This clonotype has more than one count but fewer than ten. V is TRBV6-6 and J is TRBJ1-1; D unclear. Germline V gene sequence: CDR1 MNHNY, CDR2 SVGAGI (reference sequence). Deletions cut 7 bases from V and 12 bases from J, with 18 bases between. The CDR3 covers 12 residues. The CDR3 DNA reads as TGTGCCAGCACCGATATATCGTACGAAACTTTCTTT. Residues: CASTDISYETFF.

This clonotype was seen a few times. V is TRBV7-9 and J is TRBJ2-7; tentatively, D is TRBD2 (6 bases). The CDR3 contains 17 residues. Germline V gene lookup returns CDR1 SEHNR and CDR2 FQNEAQ (reference sequence). V was clipped by 4 bases and J by 0 bases, with 19 bases between them. As DNA, the CDR3 is TGTGCCAGCAGCTGGCTAAATGGGACTGGAAGCTCCTACGAGCAGTACTTC. The encoded protein is CASSWLNGTGSSYEQYF.

The V and J genes are TRBV7-8 and TRBJ2-3; a possible D gene is TRBD1 (6 bases). Trimming left V 5 bases short and J 1 base short, with 10 bases between. CDR3 length: 14 residues. Per germline, CDR1 SGHVS and CDR2 FQNEAQ. The CDR3 spells CASSAWGRTDTQYF. Written as DNA, the CDR3 is TGTGCCAGCAGCGCCTGGGGGCGCACAGATACGCAGTATTTT.

This clonotype was observed a few times. This rearrangement joins TRBV6-1 to TRBJ2-1, with D possibly being TRBD2 (6 bases). This CDR3 is 16 amino acids long. V was clipped by 2 bases and J by 6 bases, with 17 bases between them. The germline V gene has CDR1 MNHNS and CDR2 SASEGT. CDR3 nucleotide sequence: TGTGCCAGCAGTGAATCGGCTAGCCGGGGGACCAATGAGCAGTTCTTC. It translates to CASSESASRGTNEQFF.

This chain links TRBV2 with TRBJ1-1, with D unclear. V lost 4 bases and J 1 base, leaving 10 bases between the germline ends. Germline assignment: CDR1 SNHLY and CDR2 FYNNEI. This CDR3 has 14 residues. The CDR3, as DNA: TGTGCCAGCAGTGGAGGACGGGGGAACACTGAAGCTTTCTTT. It is translated as CASSGGRGNTEAFF. The full variable domain, in which reference TRBV2 and TRBJ1-1 provide the parts outside the CDR3, is EPEVTQTPSHQVTQMGQEVILRCVPISNHLYFYWYRQILGQKVEFLVSFYNNEISEKSEIFDDQFSVERPDGSNFTLKIRSTKLEDSAMYFCASSGGRGNTEAFFGQGTRLTVV.

The V gene is TRBV15, the J gene TRBJ2-7; D is unclear. Germline CDR1 reads LNHNV; CDR2 reads YYDKDF (reference sequence). The length of the CDR3 is 15 residues. Trimming removed 0 bases at V and 0 bases at J, with 9 bases between. CDR3 sequence: CATSRDWASSYEQYF. The CDR3 nucleotides read TGTGCCACCAGCAGAGATTGGGCCAGCTCCTACGAGCAGTACTTC.

The chain carries TRBV5-1 and TRBJ2-3, with 10 bases fitting TRBD2. Germline CDR1 reads SGHRS; CDR2 reads YFSETQ. Unmatched junction bases numbered 6, after V lost 6 bases and J lost 5 bases. This CDR3 has 14 residues. CDR3 DNA sequence: TGCGCCAGCAAAGCGGGGGGGCCAGTAGATACGCAGTATTTT. Translation: CASKAGGPVDTQYF.

This chain joins TRBV10-3 and TRBJ2-3; D may be TRBD2 (6 bases). Trimming removed 6 bases from V and 6 bases from J, with 10 bases in between. The germline V gene encodes CDR1 ENHRY and CDR2 SYGVKD. This CDR3 is built from 12 residues. The CDR3 sequence is CAISAREDTQYF. In nucleotides, the CDR3 is TGTGCCATCAGCGCCCGGGAGGATACGCAGTATTTT.

The chain has TRBV12-3 or TRBV12-4 and TRBJ2-5; no reliable D call. The CDR3 spans 15 residues. V lost 6 bases and J 5 bases, leaving 19 bases between the germline ends. In DNA, the CDR3 is TGTGCCAGCAGCCCCCCCGACTTAAATTGGGAGACCCAGTACTTC. It is translated as CASSPPDLNWETQYF.

This rearrangement joins TRBV12-3 or TRBV12-4 to TRBJ2-5; D ambiguous. The CDR3 is made up of 12 amino acids. V gave up 6 bases and J gave up 2 bases, with 7 bases separating them. CDR3 sequence reads: CASRSVQETQYF. Written as DNA, the CDR3 is TGTGCCAGCAGGTCTGTACAAGAGACCCAGTACTTC.

This clonotype was counted a few times. The chain employs TRBV5-1 and TRBJ2-3; D call uncertain. The V end was cut by 1 base, the J end by 1 base, with 7 bases between. The CDR3 contains 14 residues. Germline values: CDR1 SGHRS, CDR2 YFSETQ. The CDR3 reads CASSLMDRTDTQYF. The CDR3 DNA reads TGCGCCAGCAGCTTGATGGATCGCACAGATACGCAGTATTTT.